The next 19 T cell receptor beta chains were all read from a single sample in a study of siplizumab effects on memory and regulatory T cells. The assay was immunoSEQ multiplex PCR, and TCRdb's table has in-frame clones only and misses some. The data contain 120,000 or so clones, 92% of them singletons. Sample: CD4+ T cells sorted from blood. Receptors originate from a human donor in good health.

This chain uses TRBV7-2 with TRBJ2-7, with a tentative D call TRBD2 (5 bases). Germline V gives CDR1 SGHTA, CDR2 FQGNSA. Trimming removed 1 base from V and 2 bases from J, with 9 bases in between. This CDR3 region has 14 residues. CDR3 in DNA: TGTGCCAGCAGCTTAGAAACGGGAACCTACGAGCAGTACTTC. It codes for CASSLETGTYEQYF.

Concerning this clone: A read error may produce the germline difference seen at one junction end. The chain has TRBV7-7 and TRBJ1-3; D not certain. The CDR3 is 13 amino acids. In germline, CDR1 is SSHAT, CDR2 FNYEAQ (reference sequence). This CDR3 reads CASSNGAGNTIYF. Here the CDR3 DNA reads TGTGCTAGCAGTAACGGAGCTGGAAACACCATATATTTT.

The V and J genes are TRBV4-2 and TRBJ2-7, with 9 bases fitting TRBD1. From germline, CDR1 is LGHNA and CDR2 YNFKEQ. Trimming at V came to 4 bases and at J to 5 bases, leaving 12 bases not matched to a gene. This CDR3 contains 16 residues. The CDR3 reads CASSPVPGQGFDEQYF. The DNA of the CDR3 is TGTGCCAGCAGCCCCGTCCCGGGACAGGGTTTCGACGAGCAGTACTTC.

The chain carries TRBV18 and TRBJ1-2, with 7 bases identical to TRBD1. The CDR3 sequence is 15 residues long. The germline gives CDR1 KGHSH, CDR2 LQKENI. The junction had 2 bases not matched to a gene; V was cut back by 0 bases and J by 1 base. The CDR3 spells CASSPPGQSNYGYTF. DNA of the CDR3: TGTGCCAGCTCACCACCGGGACAGAGTAACTATGGCTACACCTTC.

This clone was detected once. J is TRBJ2-3 and V is TRBV5-1, with 9 bases identical to TRBD2. CDR1 SGHRS and CDR2 YFSETQ come from the germline V gene. J was trimmed by 2 bases and V by 0 bases; bases with no gene match: 4. The CDR3 spans 16 residues. CDR3 amino acids: CASSLGPSGNTDTQYF. The CDR3 DNA follows: TGCGCCAGCAGCTTGGGGCCTAGCGGGAACACAGATACGCAGTATTTT.

V is TRBV5-8 and J is TRBJ2-3; 12 bases align to TRBD2. The CDR3 spans 18 residues. The germline V gene has CDR1 SGHTS and CDR2 YDEGEE. V dropped 8 bases and J dropped 2; count of bases not matched to a gene: 15. CDR3 amino acids: CARSLGLAGRGVTDTQYF. The CDR3 DNA reads as TGTGCCAGGTCTCTCGGACTAGCGGGGAGGGGAGTCACAGATACGCAGTATTTT. The full variable domain, rest sourced from reference TRBV5-8 and TRBJ2-3, is EAGVTQSPTHLIKTRGQQATLRCSPISGHTSVYWYQQALGLGLQFLLWYDEGEERNRGNFPPRFSGRQFPNYSSELNVNALELEDSALYLCARSLGLAGRGVTDTQYFGPGTRLTVL.

The V and J genes are TRBV18 and TRBJ1-5, with TRBD1 identical over 8 bases. The V gene's germline CDR1 is KGHSH and CDR2 LQKENI. The CDR3 is 17 residues long. Trimming at V came to 3 bases and at J to 6 bases, leaving 13 bases not matched to a gene. This CDR3 is CASSPDPQGVRVQPQHF. In DNA, the CDR3 is TGTGCCAGCTCACCCGACCCACAGGGGGTGAGGGTTCAGCCCCAGCATTTT.

V and J are TRBV11-2 and TRBJ2-1; D is unclear. In germline, CDR1 is SGHAT, CDR2 FQNNGV. Trimming removed 5 bases from V and 5 bases from J, with 4 bases in between. This CDR3 is built from 11 residues. Written as DNA, the CDR3 is TGTGCCAGCAGCCGGGACAATGAGCAGTTCTTC. Translation: CASSRDNEQFF.

This clone was observed once. J is TRBJ2-1 and V is TRBV9; D might be TRBD1 or TRBD2, each matching 5 bases. CDR1 is SGDLS, CDR2 YYNGEE, per germline. Trimming pared 6 bases from V and 0 bases from J, leaving 13 bases between. The CDR3 is 15 residues long. Written as DNA, the CDR3 is TGTGCCAGCACCGCCGGGACGAGCTCCTACAATGAGCAGTTCTTC. Protein: CASTAGTSSYNEQFF.

The chain links TRBV2 to TRBJ1-1; D gene ambiguous. There are 12 residues in the CDR3. Trimming removed 7 bases from V and 3 bases from J, with 9 bases in between. CDR1 and CDR2 (germline): SNHLY, FYNNEI. CDR3 coding DNA: TGTGCCAGCACTAGGCGTTACACTGAAGCTTTCTTT. It codes for CASTRRYTEAFF.

The chain has TRBV11-2 and TRBJ1-4, with TRBD1 matching over 9 bases. From germline, CDR1 is SGHAT and CDR2 FQNNGV. The CDR3 runs to 17 residues. Unmatched junction bases numbered 11, after V lost 2 bases and J lost 7 bases. The CDR3 spells CASSLYTRQGVFEKLFF. DNA for the CDR3: TGTGCCAGCAGCTTATACACCCGACAGGGGGTATTTGAAAAACTGTTTTTT.

This chain joins TRBV9 and TRBJ1-2; 8 bases map to TRBD1. Germline V gene sequence: CDR1 SGDLS, CDR2 YYNGEE. There are 15 residues in the CDR3. The V and J ends lost 2 bases and 1 base, in that order; junction bases with no gene match: 4. The CDR3 here is CASSVQTGVNYGYTF. CDR3 DNA: TGTGCCAGCAGCGTGCAGACAGGGGTTAACTATGGCTACACCTTC.

The rearrangement links TRBV7-9 to TRBJ1-3, with unresolved D. Germline V gene sequence: CDR1 SEHNR, CDR2 FQNEAQ (reference sequence). The CDR3 contains 12 residues. V lost 4 bases, J lost 4 bases, and 5 bases lay in between. The CDR3 sequence is CASSSGGNTIYF. The CDR3 DNA reads as TGTGCCAGCAGCTCCGGGGGAAACACCATATATTTT.

The rearrangement links TRBV6-5 to TRBJ1-2; D may be TRBD1 (6 bases). Trimming left V 2 bases short and J 5 bases short, with 18 bases between. CDR1 and CDR2 (germline): MNHEY, SVGAGI. This CDR3 contains 16 residues. The CDR3 protein is CASSYVGGGSQYGYTF. The CDR3 DNA sequence: TGTGCCAGCAGTTACGTCGGGGGGGGCTCTCAGTATGGCTACACCTTC.

The CDR3 nucleotides are TGTGCCAGCAGCGTTTCTTTCATACTCGACAGGGAGGTGGGTGGCTACACCTTC. Its protein product is CASSVSFILDREVGGYTF. V and J are TRBV9 and TRBJ1-2, with 7 positions matching TRBD1. Germline assignment: CDR1 SGDLS and CDR2 YYNGEE. V lost 2 bases, J lost 7 bases, and 20 bases stayed unmatched. CDR3 size: 18 residues.

This sequence joins TRBV15 and TRBJ1-5; TRBD1 matches at 8 bases. The CDR3 contains 13 residues. In germline, CDR1 is LNHNV, CDR2 YYDKDF (reference sequence). V lost 0 bases, J lost 9 bases, and 1 base stayed unmatched. The CDR3 DNA sequence: TGTGCCACCAGCAGAGAAACAGGGGGGCCCCAGCATTTT. Its translation is CATSRETGGPQHF.

This chain links TRBV9 with TRBJ2-7; 7 nucleotides match TRBD1. Germline lookup yields CDR1 SGDLS and CDR2 YYNGEE. The CDR3 extends over 15 amino acids. J was trimmed by 1 base and V by 0 bases; bases with no gene match: 4. The CDR3 coding sequence is TGTGCCAGCAGCGTAGACTCGGACAGGTCCTACGAGCAGTACTTC. It codes for CASSVDSDRSYEQYF.

The V call is TRBV27, the J call TRBJ2-1, with TRBD2 identical over 11 bases. The CDR3 length is 15 residues. Germline CDR1 is MNHEY and CDR2 is SMNVEV (reference sequence). Trimming at V came to 5 bases and at J to 4 bases, leaving 4 bases not matched to a gene. This CDR3 reads CASSQLAGAYNEQFF. DNA of the CDR3: TGTGCCAGCAGTCAACTAGCGGGGGCGTACAATGAGCAGTTCTTC.

This sequence joins TRBV21-1 and TRBJ2-2; TRBD2, the D gene given by the table, was not confirmed from the DNA. TRBV21-1 is recorded as a pseudogene. The CDR3 has 16 amino acids. Written as DNA, the CDR3 is TGTGCCAGCAGCCCGCGGGAAGGGGCGCGTACCGGGGAGCTGTTTTTT. It specifies CASSPREGARTGELFF.